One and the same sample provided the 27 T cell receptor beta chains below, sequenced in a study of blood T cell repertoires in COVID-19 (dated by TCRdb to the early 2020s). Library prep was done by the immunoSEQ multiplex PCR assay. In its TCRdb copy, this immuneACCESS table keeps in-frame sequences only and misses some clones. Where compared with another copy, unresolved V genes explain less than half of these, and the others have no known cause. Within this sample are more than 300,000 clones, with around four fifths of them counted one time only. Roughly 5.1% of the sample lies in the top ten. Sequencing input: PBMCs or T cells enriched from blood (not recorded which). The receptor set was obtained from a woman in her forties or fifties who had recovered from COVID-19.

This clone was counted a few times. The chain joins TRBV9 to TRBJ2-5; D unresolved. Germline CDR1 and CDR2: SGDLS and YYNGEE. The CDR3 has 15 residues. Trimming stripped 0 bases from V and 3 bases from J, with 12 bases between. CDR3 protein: CASSVGGLGKETQYF. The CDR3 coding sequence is TGTGCCAGCAGCGTAGGTGGGCTTGGCAAAGAGACCCAGTACTTC.

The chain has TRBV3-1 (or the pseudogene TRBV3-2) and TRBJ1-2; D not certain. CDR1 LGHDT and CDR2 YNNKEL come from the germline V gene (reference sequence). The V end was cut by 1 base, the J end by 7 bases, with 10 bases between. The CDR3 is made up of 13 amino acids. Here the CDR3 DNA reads TGTGCCAGCAGCCAAGCAGGCCCCCTTGGCTACACCTTC. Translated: CASSQAGPLGYTF.

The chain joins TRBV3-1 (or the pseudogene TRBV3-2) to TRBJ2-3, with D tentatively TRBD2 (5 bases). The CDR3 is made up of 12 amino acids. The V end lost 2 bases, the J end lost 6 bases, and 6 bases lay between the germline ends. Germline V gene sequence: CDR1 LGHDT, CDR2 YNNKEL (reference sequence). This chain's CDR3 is CASSQWRDTQYF. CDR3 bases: TGTGCCAGCAGCCAATGGAGGGATACGCAGTATTTT.

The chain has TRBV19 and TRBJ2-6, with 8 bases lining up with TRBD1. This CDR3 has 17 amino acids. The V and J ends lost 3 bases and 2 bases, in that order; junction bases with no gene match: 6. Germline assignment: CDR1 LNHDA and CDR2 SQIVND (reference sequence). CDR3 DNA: TGTGCCAGTAGTATCGGACAGGGTAGGGCTGGGGCCAACGTCCTGACTTTC. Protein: CASSIGQGRAGANVLTF. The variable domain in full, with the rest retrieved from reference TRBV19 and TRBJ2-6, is DGGITQSPKYLFRKEGQNVTLSCEQNLNHDAMYWYRQDPGQGLRLIYYSQIVNDFQKGDIAEGYSVSREKKESFPLTVTSAQKNPTAFYLCASSIGQGRAGANVLTFGAGSRLTVL.

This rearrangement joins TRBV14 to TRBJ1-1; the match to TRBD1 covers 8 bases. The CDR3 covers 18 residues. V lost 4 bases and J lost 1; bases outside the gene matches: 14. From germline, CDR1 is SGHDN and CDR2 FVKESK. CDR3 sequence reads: CASSRKLRQGRPNTEAFF. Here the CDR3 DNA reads TGTGCCAGCAGCCGAAAATTACGACAGGGGCGACCGAACACTGAAGCTTTCTTT.

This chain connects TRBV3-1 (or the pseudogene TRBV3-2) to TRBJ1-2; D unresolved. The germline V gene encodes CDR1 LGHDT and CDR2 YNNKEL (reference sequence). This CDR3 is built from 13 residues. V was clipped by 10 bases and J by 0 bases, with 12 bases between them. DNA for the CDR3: TGTGCCACCCCTCGGCTAGCTAACTATGGCTACACCTTC. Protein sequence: CATPRLANYGYTF.

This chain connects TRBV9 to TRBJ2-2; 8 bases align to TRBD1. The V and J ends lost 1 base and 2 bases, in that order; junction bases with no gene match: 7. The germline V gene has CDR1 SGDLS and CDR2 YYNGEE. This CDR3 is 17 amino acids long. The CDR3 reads CASSVNSGGINTGELFF. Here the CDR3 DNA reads TGTGCCAGCAGCGTAAACTCAGGGGGCATTAACACCGGGGAGCTGTTTTTT.

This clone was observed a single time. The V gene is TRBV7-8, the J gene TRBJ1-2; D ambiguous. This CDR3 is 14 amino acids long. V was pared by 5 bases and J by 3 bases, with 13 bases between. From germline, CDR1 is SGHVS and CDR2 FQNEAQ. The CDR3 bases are TGTGCCAGCAGCGGTAGGAAGAGCGACTATGGCTACACCTTC. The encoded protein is CASSGRKSDYGYTF.

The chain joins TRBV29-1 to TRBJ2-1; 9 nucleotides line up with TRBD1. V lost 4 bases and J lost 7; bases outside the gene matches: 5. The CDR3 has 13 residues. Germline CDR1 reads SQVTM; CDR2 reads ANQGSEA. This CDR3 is CSVGGTGKNEQFF. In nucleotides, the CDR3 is TGCAGCGTTGGTGGGACAGGGAAGAATGAGCAGTTCTTC.

The CDR3 protein is CASRPRTITTNEKLFF. The CDR3 DNA is TGTGCCAGCAGACCCCGGACAATTACAACTAATGAAAAACTGTTTTTT. The chain has TRBV27 and TRBJ1-4; D is perhaps TRBD1 (5 bases). CDR3 length equals 16 residues. The V end was cut by 6 bases, the J end by 0 bases, with 14 bases between. Germline assignment: CDR1 MNHEY and CDR2 SMNVEV (reference sequence).

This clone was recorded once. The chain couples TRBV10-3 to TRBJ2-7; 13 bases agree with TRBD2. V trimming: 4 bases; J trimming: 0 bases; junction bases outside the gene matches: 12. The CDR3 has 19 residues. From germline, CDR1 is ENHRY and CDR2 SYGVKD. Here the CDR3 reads CAISVPPGTSGMGSYEQYF. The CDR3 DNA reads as TGTGCCATCAGTGTACCTCCCGGGACTAGCGGGATGGGCTCCTACGAGCAGTACTTC.

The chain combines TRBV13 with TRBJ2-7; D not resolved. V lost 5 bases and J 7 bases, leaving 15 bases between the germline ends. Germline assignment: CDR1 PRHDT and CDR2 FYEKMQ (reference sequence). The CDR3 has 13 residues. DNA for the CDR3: TGTGCCAGCAGCCTAGTAGCCGGGTGGGAGCAGTACTTC. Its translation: CASSLVAGWEQYF. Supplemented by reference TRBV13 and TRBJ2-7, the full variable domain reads AAGVIQSPRHLIKEKRETATLKCYPIPRHDTVYWYQQGPGQDPQFLISFYEKMQSDKGSIPDRFSAQQFSDYHSELNMSSLELGDSALYFCASSLVAGWEQYFGPGTRLTVT.

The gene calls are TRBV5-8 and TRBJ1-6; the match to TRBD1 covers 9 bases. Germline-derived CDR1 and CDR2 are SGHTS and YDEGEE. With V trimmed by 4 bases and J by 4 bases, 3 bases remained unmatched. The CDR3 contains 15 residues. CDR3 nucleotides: TGTGCCAGCAGCATCGGGACAGGGTATAATTCACCCCTCCACTTT. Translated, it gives CASSIGTGYNSPLHF.

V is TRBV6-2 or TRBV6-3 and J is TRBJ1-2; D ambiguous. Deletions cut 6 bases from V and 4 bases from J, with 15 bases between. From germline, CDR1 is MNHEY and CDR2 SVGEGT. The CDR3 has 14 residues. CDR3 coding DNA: TGTGCCAGCAGCTGGAGTCCCCCGACCTATGGCTACACCTTC. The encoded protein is CASSWSPPTYGYTF.

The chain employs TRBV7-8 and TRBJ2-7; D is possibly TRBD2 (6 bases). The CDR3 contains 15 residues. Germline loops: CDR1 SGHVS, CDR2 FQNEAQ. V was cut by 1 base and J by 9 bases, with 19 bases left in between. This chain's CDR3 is CASSLVTAGPTGQYF. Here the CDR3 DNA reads TGTGCCAGCAGCTTAGTTACCGCGGGGCCCACCGGGCAGTACTTC. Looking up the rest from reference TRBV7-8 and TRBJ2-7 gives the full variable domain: GAGVSQSPRYKVAKRGQDVALRCDPISGHVSLFWYQQALGQGPEFLTYFQNEAQLDKSGLPSDRFFAERPEGSVSTLKIQRTQQEDSAVYLCASSLVTAGPTGQYFGPGTRLTVT.

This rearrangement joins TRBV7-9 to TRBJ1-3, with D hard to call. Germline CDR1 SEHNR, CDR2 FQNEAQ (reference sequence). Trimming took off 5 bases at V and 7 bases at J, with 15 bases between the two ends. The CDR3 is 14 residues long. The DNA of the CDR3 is TGTGCCAGCAGCGCAGAAGGAAGCGGGAACACCATATATTTT. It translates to CASSAEGSGNTIYF.

The CDR3 DNA reads TGTGCCAGCAGCTTGTTCCACTCTGGGGCCAACGTCCTGACTTTC. Translating it yields CASSLFHSGANVLTF. This chain connects TRBV5-6 to TRBJ2-6; D gene ambiguous. V lost 1 base and J lost 0, with 5 bases in between. From germline, CDR1 is SGHDT and CDR2 YYEEEE. The CDR3 loop spans 15 amino acids.

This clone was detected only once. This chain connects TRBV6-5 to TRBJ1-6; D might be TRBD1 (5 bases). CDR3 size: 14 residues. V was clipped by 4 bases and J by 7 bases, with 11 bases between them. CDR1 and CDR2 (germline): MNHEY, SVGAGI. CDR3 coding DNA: TGTGCCAGCAGTTCATCGCGGGGGAATTCACCCCTCCACTTT. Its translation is CASSSSRGNSPLHF.

Written as DNA, the CDR3 is TGTGCCAGCAGCAGTTACAGGGGAAGCTCCTACAATGAGCAGTTCTTC. The encoded protein is CASSSYRGSSYNEQFF. The chain employs TRBV7-9 and TRBJ2-1, with 7 nucleotides matching TRBD1. Germline V gives CDR1 SEHNR, CDR2 FQNEAQ (reference sequence). V was pared by 5 bases and J by 0 bases, with 7 bases of the junction left unmatched. The CDR3 sequence is 16 residues long.

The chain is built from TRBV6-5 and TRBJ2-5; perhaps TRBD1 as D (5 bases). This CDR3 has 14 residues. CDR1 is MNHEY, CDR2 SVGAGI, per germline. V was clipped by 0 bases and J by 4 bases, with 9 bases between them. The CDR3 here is CASSYSGVGETQYF. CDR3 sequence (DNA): TGTGCCAGCAGTTACTCAGGGGTAGGAGAGACCCAGTACTTC.

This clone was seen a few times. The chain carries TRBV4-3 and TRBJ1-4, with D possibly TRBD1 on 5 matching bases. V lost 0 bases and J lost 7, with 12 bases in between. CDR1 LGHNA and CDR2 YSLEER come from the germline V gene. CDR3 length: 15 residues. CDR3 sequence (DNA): TGCGCCAGCAGCCAAGACCACGGACACTCTGAAAAACTGTTTTTT. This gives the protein CASSQDHGHSEKLFF.

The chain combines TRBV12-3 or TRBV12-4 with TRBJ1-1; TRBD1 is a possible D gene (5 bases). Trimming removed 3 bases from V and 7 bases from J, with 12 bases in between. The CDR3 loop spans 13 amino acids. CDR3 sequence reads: CASSFFGQGEAFF. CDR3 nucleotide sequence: TGTGCCAGCAGTTTTTTCGGGCAGGGTGAAGCTTTCTTT.

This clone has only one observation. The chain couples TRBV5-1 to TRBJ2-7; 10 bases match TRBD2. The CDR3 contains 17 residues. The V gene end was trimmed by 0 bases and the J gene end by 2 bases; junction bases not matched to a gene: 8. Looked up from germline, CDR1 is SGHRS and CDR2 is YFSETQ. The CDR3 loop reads CASSLVASGSQAYEQYF. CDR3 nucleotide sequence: TGCGCCAGCAGCTTGGTGGCTAGCGGGAGTCAAGCCTACGAGCAGTACTTC.

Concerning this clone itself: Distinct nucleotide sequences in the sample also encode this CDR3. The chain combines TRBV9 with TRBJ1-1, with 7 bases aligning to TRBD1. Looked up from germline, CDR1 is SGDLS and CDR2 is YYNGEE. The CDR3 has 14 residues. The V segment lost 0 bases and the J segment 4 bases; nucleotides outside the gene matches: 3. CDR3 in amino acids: CASSVGQGGTEAFF. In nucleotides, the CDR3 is TGTGCCAGCAGCGTAGGACAGGGAGGCACTGAAGCTTTCTTT.

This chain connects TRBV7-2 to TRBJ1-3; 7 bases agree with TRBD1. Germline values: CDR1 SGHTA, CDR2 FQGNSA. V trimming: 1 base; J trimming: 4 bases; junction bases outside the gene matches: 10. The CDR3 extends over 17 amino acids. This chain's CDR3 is CASSLVFFGTDGNTIYF. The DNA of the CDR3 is TGTGCCAGCAGCTTAGTGTTCTTCGGGACAGACGGAAACACCATATATTTT.

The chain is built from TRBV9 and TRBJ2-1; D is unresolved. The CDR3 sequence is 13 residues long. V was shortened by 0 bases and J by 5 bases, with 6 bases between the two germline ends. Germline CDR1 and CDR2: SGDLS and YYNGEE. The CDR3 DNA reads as TGTGCCAGCAGCGTAGCCCCCAACAATGAGCAGTTCTTC. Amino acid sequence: CASSVAPNNEQFF.

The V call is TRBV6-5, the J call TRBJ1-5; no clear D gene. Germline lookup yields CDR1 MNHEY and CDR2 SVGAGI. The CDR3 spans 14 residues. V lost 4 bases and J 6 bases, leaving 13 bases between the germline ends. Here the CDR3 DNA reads TGTGCCAGCAGTTTCGGCAGGCTCGGTCAGCCCCAGCATTTT. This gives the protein CASSFGRLGQPQHF.